This T cell receptor (beta chain) was identified in a study of blood T cells in healthy people across ages (dated by TCRdb to between 2015 and 2016). Looking at the study overall: Template switching captured roughly one uniquely barcoded TCR beta cDNA molecule per two T cells in model experiments. Age-related changes in TCR beta repertoire diversity were measured in the study by deep sequencing normalized with unique cDNA molecular identifiers. The donors were divided into four age groups: young (average 16 years), middle-aged (about 39), aged (approximately 59) and long-lived (roughly 86). To avoid experimental bias, donors of different ages were spread randomly across the sequencing lanes. Two additional independent replicas of 1 million unique cDNA reads from the same blood draw were analyzed for two donors (one aged 18 to 30 and one aged 80 or older).

A remark on this clonotype: Its antigen specificity is not known. It has no much larger one-base neighbor in the sample; base qualities were not kept.

The V end loses 4 bases and the J end loses 9 bases, and a stretch of 12 bases separates them. The CDR1 and CDR2 encoded by the germline V gene (reference sequence) are LGHDT and YNNKEL. Inclusive of the bounding cysteine and phenylalanine, the CDR3 is 12 residues long. CDR3 DNA only is kept here, 36 bases in frame from base 1. The donors were under 40 Caucasian individuals from Russia, aged roughly 6 to 90 years, who were systemically healthy. Roughly 10 milliliters of peripheral blood were collected from each donor into EDTA-treated Vacutainer tubes. PBMCs were isolated by Ficoll-Paque density-gradient centrifugation, with at least 6 million obtained per sample. Trizol reagent was used to extract total RNA from the PBMCs, yielding at least 6 micrograms per sample. For every donor, flow cytometry on a PBMC aliquot measured the percentage of naive CD45RAhigh/CD27high T cells. Libraries were made using 5' RACE. The data were produced on an Illumina HiSeq 2500. A second PCR of roughly 6 to 11 cycles was run with a J-beta primer mix and a sample-barcoded 5' primer. A template-switch 5' adaptor carrying 12 random nucleotides introduced a unique molecular identifier onto each TCR beta cDNA molecule. Each sample yielded at least 3 million CDR3-containing paired-end reads. The Mint cDNA synthesis kit, primed by a TRBC-specific oligonucleotide, was used to synthesize first-strand cDNA from all RNA. Following uracil-DNA glycosylase treatment, a first 18-cycle PCR with universal primers M1SS and BC2_uni_R was performed on all cDNA. The paper's data handling went like this. For normalization, 1 million high-quality reads, each with a distinct molecular identifier, were randomly selected from each sample. Reads sharing molecular identifiers were discarded rather than binned into consensus sequences. MiTCR, with a Q25 quality threshold and the strictest error-elimination algorithm, was used for CDR3 identification, clonotype clustering and error correction. A nonparametric unseen species model with Euler transformation was used to estimate lower-bound total TCR beta diversity. TCRdb reran the public reads through fastp at Q25 and MiXCR, keeping productive beta chains. One record per CDR3 amino acid sequence lists the most common genes and DNA. TCRdb's processing, not the study's, gives the V and J calls here. For this sample there are fewer than 950,000 distinct CDR3 sequences; roughly 35% appear just once. Of the sample, over 10% falls within the top ten clones.

Here is what the overall study found, with its caveats: Compared with the aged group, the long-lived group had more naive CD4+ T cells, fewer expanded clones and increased TCR diversity, a pattern suggesting age selection. Observed TCR beta diversity per million T cells fell roughly linearly with age, and a significant reduction was already apparent by age roughly 40. Because profiling used bulk unsorted PBMCs, naive and antigen-experienced compartments could not be compared conclusively. Estimates of total diversity based on one million sequenced T cells were considered lower bounds and underestimates. Observed TCR beta diversity correlated strongly with the percentage of naive T cells measured by flow cytometry. Because donor CMV infection status was unknown, age-related changes in expanded clonotypes were potentially confounded.

Sequencing was performed on blood. The TCR comes from a man aged 18 to 30 in good health. The chain joins TRBV3-1 to TRBJ1-1; perhaps TRBD1 is the D gene, with 6 bases matching. CDR3 sequence: CASSLRQAKAFF. In nucleotide form, the sequence is TGTGCCAGCAGCCTAAGACAGGCTAAAGCTTTCTTT.